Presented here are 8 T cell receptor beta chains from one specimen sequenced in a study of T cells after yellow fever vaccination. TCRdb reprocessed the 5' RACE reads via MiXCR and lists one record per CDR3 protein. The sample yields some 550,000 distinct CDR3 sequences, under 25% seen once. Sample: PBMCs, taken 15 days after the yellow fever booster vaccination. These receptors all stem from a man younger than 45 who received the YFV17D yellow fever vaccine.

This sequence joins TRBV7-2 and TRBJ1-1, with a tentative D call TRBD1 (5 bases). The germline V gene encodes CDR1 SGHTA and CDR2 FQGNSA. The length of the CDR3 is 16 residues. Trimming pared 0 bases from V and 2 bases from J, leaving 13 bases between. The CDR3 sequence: CASSLAGGGINTEAFF. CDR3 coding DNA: TGTGCCAGCAGCTTAGCGGGGGGTGGAATTAACACTGAAGCTTTCTTT. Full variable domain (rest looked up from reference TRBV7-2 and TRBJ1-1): GAGVSQSPSNKVTEKGKDVELRCDPISGHTALYWYRQSLGQGLEFLIYFQGNSAPDKSGLPSDRFSAERTGGSVSTLTIQRTQQEDSAVYLCASSLAGGGINTEAFFGQGTRLTVV.

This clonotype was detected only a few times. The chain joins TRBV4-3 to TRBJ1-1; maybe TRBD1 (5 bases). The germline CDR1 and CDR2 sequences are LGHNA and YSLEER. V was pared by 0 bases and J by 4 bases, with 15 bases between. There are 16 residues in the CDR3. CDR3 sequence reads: CASSQDIRASGTEAFF. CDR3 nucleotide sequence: TGCGCCAGCAGCCAAGATATCAGGGCCTCGGGCACTGAAGCTTTCTTT.

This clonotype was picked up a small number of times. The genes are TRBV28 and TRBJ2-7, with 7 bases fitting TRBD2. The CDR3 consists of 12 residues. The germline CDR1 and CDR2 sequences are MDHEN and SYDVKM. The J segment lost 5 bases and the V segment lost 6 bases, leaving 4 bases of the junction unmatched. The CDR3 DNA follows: TGTGCCAGCAGGGGAGGGCCAAACGAGCAGTACTTC. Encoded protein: CASRGGPNEQYF.

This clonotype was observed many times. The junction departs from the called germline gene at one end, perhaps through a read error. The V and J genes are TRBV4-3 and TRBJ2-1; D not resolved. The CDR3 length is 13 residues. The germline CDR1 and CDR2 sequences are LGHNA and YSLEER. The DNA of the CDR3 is TGTGCCAGCAGCCCATTAGGTTACAATGAGCAGTTCTTC. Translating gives CASSPLGYNEQFF.

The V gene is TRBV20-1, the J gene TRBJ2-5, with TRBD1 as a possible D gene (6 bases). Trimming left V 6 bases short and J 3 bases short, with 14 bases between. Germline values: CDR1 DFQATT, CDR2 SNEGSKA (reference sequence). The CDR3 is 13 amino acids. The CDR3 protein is CSAPQQGEETQYF. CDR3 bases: TGCAGTGCCCCTCAACAGGGCGAAGAGACCCAGTACTTC.

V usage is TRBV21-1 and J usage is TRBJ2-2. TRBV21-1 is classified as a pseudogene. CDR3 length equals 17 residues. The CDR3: CASSKAGLGENTGELFF. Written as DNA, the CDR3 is TGTGCCAGCAGCAAAGCGGGTCTTGGAGAGAACACCGGGGAGCTGTTTTTT.

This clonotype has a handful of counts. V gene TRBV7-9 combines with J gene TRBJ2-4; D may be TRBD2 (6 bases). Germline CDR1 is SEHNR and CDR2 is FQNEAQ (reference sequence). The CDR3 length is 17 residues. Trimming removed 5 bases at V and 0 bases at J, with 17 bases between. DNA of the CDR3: TGTGCCAGCAGCCGCAGCATTAGCGGCCTAGCCAAAAACATTCAGTACTTC. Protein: CASSRSISGLAKNIQYF.

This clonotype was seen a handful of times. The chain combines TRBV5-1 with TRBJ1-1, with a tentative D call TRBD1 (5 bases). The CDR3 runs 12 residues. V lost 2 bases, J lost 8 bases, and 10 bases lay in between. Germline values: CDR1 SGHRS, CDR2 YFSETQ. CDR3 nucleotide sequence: TGCGCCAGCAGCTTAGCGGGACTGGAAGCTTTCTTT. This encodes CASSLAGLEAFF.